The 23 T cell receptor beta chains presented below share a single source sample, sequenced in a study of blood T cell repertoires in COVID-19. The assay was immunoSEQ multiplex PCR, and TCRdb's table has in-frame clones only and misses some. The table lists a few hundred thousand clones, roughly 83% of them singletons. The sample taken for sequencing was peripheral blood. The source is a man in his sixties who had recovered from COVID-19.

The chain carries TRBV29-1 and TRBJ1-2, with TRBD1 matching over 9 bases. The CDR3 has 15 amino acids. V gave up 3 bases and J gave up 0 bases; unmatched junction bases: 5. The germline V gene encodes CDR1 SQVTM and CDR2 ANQGSEA. This chain's CDR3 is CSVDDRGRANYGYTF. CDR3 sequence (DNA): TGCAGCGTTGATGACAGGGGGAGGGCTAACTATGGCTACACCTTC.

In regard to this clone: This sample also contains other DNA sequences that code for the same CDR3. This chain joins TRBV5-1 and TRBJ2-3; D ambiguous. Germline CDR1 is SGHRS and CDR2 is YFSETQ. Trimming left V 0 bases short and J 1 base short, with 3 bases between. The CDR3 has 13 residues. The chain's CDR3 is CASSLGRTDTQYF. In nucleotides, the CDR3 is TGCGCCAGCAGCTTGGGGCGCACAGATACGCAGTATTTT.

The chain uses TRBV7-2 and TRBJ2-1, with D possibly matching TRBD1 (6 bases). V lost 2 bases, J lost 0 bases, and 11 bases lay in between. The germline V gene has CDR1 SGHTA and CDR2 FQGNSA. CDR3 size: 16 residues. CDR3 sequence: CASSLRADSSYNEQFF. Written as DNA, the CDR3 is TGTGCCAGCAGCTTACGGGCGGACAGCTCCTACAATGAGCAGTTCTTC.

The chain carries TRBV19 and TRBJ2-2; TRBD2 matches at 11 bases. Germline V gives CDR1 LNHDA, CDR2 SQIVND (reference sequence). The CDR3 loop spans 16 amino acids. V gave up 6 bases and J gave up 2 bases; unmatched junction bases: 5. CDR3 bases: TGTGCCAGTAGGGATCTAGCGGGGGGAAACACCGGGGAGCTGTTTTTT. It translates to CASRDLAGGNTGELFF.

V and J are TRBV5-1 and TRBJ2-1, with a weak D call TRBD1 (5 bases). The CDR3 has 12 amino acids. Germline loops: CDR1 SGHRS, CDR2 YFSETQ. Trimming cost V 2 bases and J 10 bases, with 10 bases left between them. In DNA, the CDR3 is TGCGCCAGCAGCTTCGCAGGGAACGAGCAGTTCTTC. This codes for CASSFAGNEQFF.

This clone was found a few times. V and J are TRBV5-1 and TRBJ1-1; perhaps TRBD1 as D (5 bases). The CDR3 length is 14 residues. V shed 0 bases and J shed 7 bases, with 13 bases lying between them. Germline V gene lookup returns CDR1 SGHRS and CDR2 YFSETQ. DNA for the CDR3: TGCGCCAGCAGCTTGGGGCAGGGATTTAGTGAAGCTTTCTTT. This encodes CASSLGQGFSEAFF. The entire variable domain, with the rest obtained from reference TRBV5-1 and TRBJ1-1, is as follows: KAGVTQTPRYLIKTRGQQVTLSCSPISGHRSVSWYQQTPGQGLQFLFEYFSETQRNKGNFPGRFSGRQFSNSRSEMNVSTLELGDSALYLCASSLGQGFSEAFFGQGTRLTVV.

The J gene is TRBJ2-1, the V gene TRBV12-5; 9 positions agree with TRBD2. Unmatched junction bases numbered 13, after V lost 3 bases and J lost 7 bases. The germline gives CDR1 LGHNT, CDR2 FRNRAP. There are 17 residues in the CDR3. For the CDR3, the DNA is TGTGCTAGTGGTTTCGCGAGAGGGGCGGGAGGGATGAATGAGCAGTTCTTC. This translates into CASGFARGAGGMNEQFF.

J is TRBJ2-7 and V is TRBV7-9, with no clear D. This CDR3 comprises 12 residues. CDR1 is SEHNR, CDR2 FQNEAQ, per germline (reference sequence). V lost 4 bases to trimming and J lost 2 bases, with 6 bases between them. The DNA of the CDR3 is TGTGCCAGCAGCTCAATCACCTACGAGCAGTACTTC. Protein: CASSSITYEQYF.

The gene calls are TRBV19 and TRBJ2-7; weak D call: TRBD1 (6 bases). Germline V gives CDR1 LNHDA, CDR2 SQIVND (reference sequence). The ends were cut back, 2 bases at V and 0 bases at J, with 14 bases in the middle. This CDR3 has 16 amino acids. The CDR3 sequence is CASSIRPRDTSYEQYF. In nucleotides, the CDR3 is TGTGCCAGTAGTATACGTCCCAGGGACACCTCCTACGAGCAGTACTTC.

CDR3 sequence reads: CASSSQGINYGYTF. The DNA of the CDR3 is TGTGCCAGCAGCTCCCAGGGGATCAACTATGGCTACACCTTC. J is TRBJ1-2 and V is TRBV7-9; maybe TRBD1 (6 bases). This CDR3 has 14 amino acids. Germline CDR1 reads SEHNR; CDR2 reads FQNEAQ (reference sequence). Deletions cut 4 bases from V and 2 bases from J, with 11 bases between. Supplemented by reference TRBV7-9 and TRBJ1-2, the full variable domain reads DTGVSQNPRHKITKRGQNVTFRCDPISEHNRLYWYRQTLGQGPEFLTYFQNEAQLEKSRLLSDRFSAERPKGSFSTLEIQRTEQGDSAMYLCASSSQGINYGYTFGSGTRLTVV.

The chain employs TRBV6-4 and TRBJ1-5; no firm D call. V lost 4 bases and J lost 9, with 13 bases in between. This CDR3 region has 13 residues. Germline lookup yields CDR1 MRHNA and CDR2 SNTAGT. DNA of the CDR3: TGTGCCAGCAGTGCAGGCGGGCTAGGGCCCCAGCATTTT. This encodes CASSAGGLGPQHF.

This chain uses TRBV9 with TRBJ2-5; 9 positions match TRBD1. CDR3 length: 14 residues. Germline values: CDR1 SGDLS, CDR2 YYNGEE. V shed 0 bases, J shed 5 bases, and the junction held 2 bases outside the gene matches. CDR3 sequence: CASSVGQGVETQYF. The CDR3 nucleotides read TGTGCCAGCAGCGTAGGACAGGGGGTGGAGACCCAGTACTTC.

The V and J genes are TRBV10-2 and TRBJ2-7, with 10 bases identical to TRBD2. The CDR3 loop spans 14 amino acids. The V gene's germline CDR1 is WSHSY and CDR2 SAAADI. Unmatched junction bases numbered 4, after V lost 5 bases and J lost 3 bases. The CDR3 region is CASSPAGGNYEQYF. Written as DNA, the CDR3 is TGCGCCAGCAGTCCAGCGGGAGGGAACTACGAGCAGTACTTC.

This clone was found a few times. The chain employs TRBV7-2 and TRBJ2-2; D is uncertain. The CDR3 contains 13 residues. The ends were cut back, 0 bases at V and 7 bases at J, with 6 bases in the middle. In germline, CDR1 is SGHTA, CDR2 FQGNSA. The CDR3 region is CASSLASIGELFF. The CDR3 DNA is TGTGCCAGCAGCTTAGCTAGCATCGGGGAGCTGTTTTTT.

Written as DNA, the CDR3 is TGCAGCGTTGCTGACACGACCTACGAGCAGTACTTC. Translating it yields CSVADTTYEQYF. The chain uses TRBV29-1 and TRBJ2-7; D not certain. This CDR3 contains 12 residues. Germline V gene data show CDR1 as SQVTM and CDR2 as ANQGSEA. Trimming shortened V by 4 bases and J by 2 bases, and 9 bases separated the two germline ends.

The sample holds a few counts of this clone. The chain has TRBV28 and TRBJ2-6; 8 bases match TRBD1. CDR3 length equals 17 residues. Looked up from germline, CDR1 is MDHEN and CDR2 is SYDVKM. V was pared by 5 bases and J by 0 bases, with 6 bases of the junction left unmatched. The CDR3 spells CASSPGTGLSGANVLTF. CDR3 DNA sequence: TGTGCCAGCAGTCCCGGGACAGGCCTCTCTGGGGCCAACGTCCTGACTTTC.

The rearrangement uses TRBV3-1 (or the pseudogene TRBV3-2) and TRBJ2-4; tentative D call: TRBD2 (6 bases). The CDR3 totals 17 residues. Trimming cost V 6 bases and J 2 bases, with 20 bases left between them. Looked up from germline, CDR1 is LGHDT and CDR2 is YNNKEL (reference sequence). Here the CDR3 DNA reads TGTGCCAGCAGTTTTTCCGGGAGAGGGAGTACCAAAAACATTCAGTACTTC. Translated: CASSFSGRGSTKNIQYF.

This clone was recorded a few times. The V call is TRBV19, the J call TRBJ2-7, with TRBD1 identical over 8 bases. V lost 5 bases to trimming and J lost 5 bases; unmatched junction nucleotides: 11. The CDR3 covers 15 residues. Germline lookup yields CDR1 LNHDA and CDR2 SQIVND (reference sequence). CDR3 loop: CASSLAGQGSHEQYF. The CDR3 nucleotides are TGTGCCAGTAGTCTCGCTGGACAGGGCTCGCACGAGCAGTACTTC.

V and J are TRBV6-5 and TRBJ1-5, with TRBD1 matching over 8 bases. Germline assignment: CDR1 MNHEY and CDR2 SVGAGI. This CDR3 region has 15 residues. The V segment lost 6 bases and the J segment 4 bases; nucleotides outside the gene matches: 8. The CDR3 loop reads CASRPDRGQNQPQHF. As DNA, the CDR3 is TGTGCCAGCAGACCTGACAGGGGACAAAATCAGCCCCAGCATTTT.

CDR3 in amino acids: CASSPARRLNYGYTF. The CDR3 DNA is TGTGCCAGCAGTCCGGCCAGGCGCCTTAACTATGGCTACACCTTC. This chain uses TRBV27 with TRBJ1-2, with no clear D. CDR1 MNHEY and CDR2 SMNVEV come from the germline V gene (reference sequence). V gave up 5 bases and J gave up 1 base, with 14 bases separating them. There are 15 residues in the CDR3.

This chain joins TRBV19 and TRBJ2-6; D is possibly TRBD1 (6 bases). Deletions cut 5 bases from V and 3 bases from J, with 11 bases between. The CDR3 extends over 15 amino acids. Germline V gene sequence: CDR1 LNHDA, CDR2 SQIVND (reference sequence). The CDR3 sequence is CASSGSGVGANVLTF. The CDR3 nucleotides read TGTGCCAGTAGTGGGTCAGGGGTTGGGGCCAACGTCCTGACTTTC.

The rearrangement links TRBV7-8 to TRBJ1-1; no clear D. V was shortened by 5 bases and J by 0 bases, with 10 bases between the two germline ends. This CDR3 contains 14 residues. Germline V gene lookup returns CDR1 SGHVS and CDR2 FQNEAQ. The CDR3 nucleotides are TGTGCCAGCAGCCTATCCAGAATGAACACTGAAGCTTTCTTT. Translated: CASSLSRMNTEAFF.

V gene TRBV2 combines with J gene TRBJ1-2; no clear D gene. The CDR3 spans 12 residues. CDR1 and CDR2 (germline): SNHLY, FYNNEI. V lost 10 bases to trimming and J lost 1 base, with 10 bases between them. CDR3 coding DNA: TGTGCCACCCAACCTAGTAACTATGGCTACACCTTC. Amino acid sequence: CATQPSNYGYTF. Based on the CDR3 plus reference TRBV2 and TRBJ1-2, the full variable domain is EPEVTQTPSHQVTQMGQEVILRCVPISNHLYFYWYRQILGQKVEFLVSFYNNEISEKSEIFDDQFSVERPDGSNFTLKIRSTKLEDSAMYFCATQPSNYGYTFGSGTRLTVV.